The next 22 T cell receptor beta chains were all read from a single sample in a study of regulatory T cells in long-lasting Graves disease (dated by TCRdb to the early 2020s). Preparation of the library involved multiplex PCR. TCRdb records Illumina HiSeq 4000 as the sequencer. CDR3 regions were amplified by Arm-PCR with iRepertoire HTBI primers to construct TCR beta libraries. TCRdb's own reprocessing of the public reads used fastp at Q25 and MiXCR and kept productive beta chains. Entries that share a CDR3 protein sequence are merged under the most common genes and DNA. The sample contains 550,000 or so distinct CDR3 sequences, approximately 12% of them found a single time. The ten top clones hold roughly 9.3% of the sample. The intended sense of this specimen's time point label: newly diagnosed GD, antithyroid drugs for less than 3 months. RNA was extracted from PBMCs in TRIzol for both TCR sequencing and RNA sequencing.

These same records also appear under a second study, on T cells in Graves' hyperthyroidism and ophthalmopathy.

The sample in question was peripheral blood mononuclear cells (PBMCs), obtained at new diagnosis, from a patient treated with antithyroid drugs. The source of these receptors is a woman in her 30s with Graves disease. Donor details come from another sample of the same person, matched by shared clones.

This clonotype appeared a few times. The V and J genes are TRBV5-1 and TRBJ2-2; 8 nucleotides line up with TRBD1. V shed 4 bases, J shed 0 bases, and the junction held 5 bases outside the gene matches. This CDR3 comprises 16 residues. Germline lookup yields CDR1 SGHRS and CDR2 YFSETQ. In DNA, the CDR3 is TGCGCCAGCAGCACGGGACAGGACTCGAACACCGGGGAGCTGTTTTTT. This gives the protein CASSTGQDSNTGELFF.

The V call is TRBV24-1, the J call TRBJ2-1, with a tentative D call TRBD1 (5 bases). V lost 0 bases to trimming and J lost 9 bases, with 11 bases between them. Germline V gene lookup returns CDR1 KGHDR and CDR2 SFDVKD. The CDR3 covers 14 residues. The CDR3 coding sequence is TGTGCCACCAGTGATTTGTTGACAGATGGTGAGCAGTTCTTC. Amino acid sequence: CATSDLLTDGEQFF.

This clonotype was observed a handful of times. The J gene is TRBJ2-1, the V gene TRBV4-3; 8 nucleotides line up with TRBD2. The CDR3 extends over 21 amino acids. The trim removed 0 bases at V and 2 bases at J, leaving 18 bases unmatched. CDR1 and CDR2 from the germline V gene are LGHNA and YSLEER. This CDR3 is CASSQDRWRGARVPPYNEQFF. The CDR3, as DNA: TGCGCCAGCAGCCAAGACCGGTGGCGGGGGGCACGGGTACCCCCCTACAATGAGCAGTTCTTC.

This clonotype has more than one count but fewer than ten. The gene calls are TRBV27 and TRBJ2-1, with 7 bases that match TRBD2. After removal of 0 bases from V and 3 bases from J, the junction contained 8 bases not matched to a gene. There are 17 residues in the CDR3. The germline gives CDR1 MNHEY, CDR2 SMNVEV (reference sequence). CDR3 in DNA: TGTGCCAGCAGTTTATCCGCTAGCGGAGGATACTACAATGAGCAGTTCTTC. Its protein is CASSLSASGGYYNEQFF.

This clonotype was seen at least ten times. The rearrangement uses TRBV4-3 and TRBJ2-7; D gene unclear. CDR3 length equals 15 residues. V was clipped by 1 base and J by 0 bases, with 10 bases between them. Germline values: CDR1 LGHNA, CDR2 YSLEER. In DNA form, the CDR3 reads TGCGCCAGCAGCCAAGTAGGTGCTAGCTCCTACGAGCAGTACTTC. This sequence encodes CASSQVGASSYEQYF.

This clonotype was seen a few times. The rearrangement joins TRBV4-1 to TRBJ2-6; D assignment may be TRBD1 or TRBD2 (5 bases each). The CDR3 has 20 residues. Germline-derived CDR1 and CDR2 are MGHRA and YSYEKL. The V end was cut by 2 bases, the J end by 0 bases, with 20 bases between. The CDR3 is CASSQFFPEGRISGANVLTF. In DNA, the CDR3 is TGCGCCAGCAGCCAATTTTTCCCCGAGGGACGGATCTCTGGGGCCAACGTCCTGACTTTC.

This clonotype was observed many times. The rearrangement links TRBV28 to TRBJ1-2, with a weak D call TRBD1 (6 bases). The CDR3 has 12 amino acids. Germline V gene data show CDR1 as MDHEN and CDR2 as SYDVKM. Trimming cost V 8 bases and J 4 bases, with 11 bases left between them. The CDR3 region has the DNA TGTGCCAGCTGGGAGGGGGGCTATGGCTACACCTTC. Its protein is CASWEGGYGYTF.

This clonotype was detected many times. The gene calls are TRBV19 and TRBJ1-4, with D perhaps TRBD1 (6 bases). The CDR3 contains 14 residues. The V end was cut by 3 bases, the J end by 4 bases, with 9 bases between. Per the germline V gene, CDR1 is LNHDA and CDR2 is SQIVND (reference sequence). CDR3 nucleotides: TGTGCCAGTAGTATCACAGGGAGTAATGAAAAACTGTTTTTT. It is translated as CASSITGSNEKLFF.

In its sample, this clonotype was seen many times. The V and J genes are TRBV7-2 and TRBJ2-3; 8 nucleotides match TRBD1. CDR1 SGHTA and CDR2 FQGNSA come from the germline V gene. The ends lost 6 bases at V and 2 bases at J; junction bases unmatched: 7. The CDR3 extends over 15 amino acids. The CDR3 DNA sequence: TGTGCCAGCAGGACTTCGGGACAGGACACAGATACGCAGTATTTT. Amino acid sequence: CASRTSGQDTDTQYF.

This clonotype was observed a handful of times. A much larger clonotype is one base distant, so this may be a read error. The rearrangement links TRBV27 to TRBJ2-1; 12 bases line up with TRBD2. J lost 9 bases, V lost 5 bases, and 5 bases had no gene match. The CDR3 is 14 residues long. Per germline, CDR1 MNHEY and CDR2 SMNVEV (reference sequence). As DNA, the CDR3 is TGTGCCAGCAGTGTCCTAGCGGGAGGGTGTGAGCAGTTCTTC. Amino acid sequence: CASSVLAGGCEQFF.

This chain joins TRBV20-1 and TRBJ2-1; 8 nucleotides align to TRBD2. With 0 bases clipped from V and 1 base from J, the junction kept 5 bases outside the gene matches. CDR1 is DFQATT, CDR2 SNEGSKA, per germline (reference sequence). There are 16 residues in the CDR3. The CDR3 spells CSARDVLAGSYNEQFF. The DNA for the CDR3 is TGCAGTGCTAGAGATGTGCTAGCGGGTTCCTACAATGAGCAGTTCTTC.

The chain joins TRBV4-3 to TRBJ1-5, with no clear D. Germline values: CDR1 LGHNA, CDR2 YSLEER. There are 13 residues in the CDR3. V was pared by 6 bases and J by 4 bases, with 10 bases between. The CDR3 DNA reads TGCGCCAGCAGTCAGAACCAAAATCAGCCCCAGCATTTT. Translation gives CASSQNQNQPQHF.

This clonotype has ten or more counts. The V call is TRBV2, the J call TRBJ2-5; tentatively, D is TRBD1 or TRBD2 (6 bases each). CDR1 and CDR2 from the germline V gene are SNHLY and FYNNEI. Deletions cut 3 bases from V and 5 bases from J, with 10 bases between. There are 13 residues in the CDR3. The CDR3 DNA reads as TGTGCCAGCAGTGAGGGGGGCCTGGAGACCCAGTACTTC. Protein sequence: CASSEGGLETQYF.

On this clonotype: A far larger clone is one nucleotide away, so this likely arose from a read error. The final CDR3 position lacks the conserved phenylalanine or tryptophan, pointing to a likely read error. Because the CDR3's place on the DNA is in doubt, the DNA is left out and the CDR3 is given as listed by TCRdb. The CDR3 is CASSGSGSLLTSGRPSGNEQFL. The V gene is TRBV2, the J gene TRBJ2-3; the DNA was not compared with TRBD2, the D call given in the table. The CDR3 spans 22 amino acids, including both terminal residues. The germline V gene encodes CDR1 SNHLY and CDR2 FYNNEI.

There are many counts of this clonotype. The chain recombines TRBV19 with TRBJ1-1; D possibly corresponds to TRBD1 (5 bases). Per the germline V gene, CDR1 is LNHDA and CDR2 is SQIVND (reference sequence). CDR3 length equals 13 residues. V was pared by 3 bases and J by 4 bases, with 9 bases between. The CDR3 DNA follows: TGTGCCAGTAGTATGGGGCGGCGCACTGAAGCTTTCTTT. It codes for CASSMGRRTEAFF.

This chain links TRBV6-1 with TRBJ2-1; 8 bases are a match to TRBD2. Germline CDR1 reads MNHNS; CDR2 reads SASEGT. The length of the CDR3 is 16 residues. The V segment lost 6 bases and the J segment 0 bases; nucleotides outside the gene matches: 7. The CDR3: CASSPSGYSSYNEQFF. For the CDR3, the DNA is TGTGCCAGCAGCCCTAGCGGGTACAGCTCCTACAATGAGCAGTTCTTC.

The CDR3 region is CASSFAGGFDQPQHF. CDR3 in DNA: TGCGCCAGCAGCTTTGCGGGGGGCTTCGATCAGCCCCAGCATTTT. V is TRBV5-1 and J is TRBJ1-5; D might be TRBD1 (6 bases). The CDR3 sequence is 15 residues long. V was pared by 2 bases and J by 5 bases, with 14 bases between. The V gene's germline CDR1 is SGHRS and CDR2 YFSETQ.

Ten or more counts support this clonotype. This chain links TRBV9 with TRBJ2-7, with 7 bases identical to TRBD2. The trim removed 4 bases at V and 4 bases at J, leaving 17 bases unmatched. Looked up from germline, CDR1 is SGDLS and CDR2 is YYNGEE. This CDR3 comprises 17 residues. The CDR3: CASSQSPRASGEYEQYF. The CDR3 region has the DNA TGTGCCAGCAGCCAATCACCCCGAGCTAGCGGCGAGTACGAGCAGTACTTC.

In regard to this clonotype: This CDR3 fails to terminate in the conserved phenylalanine or tryptophan, so it likely reflects a read error. V usage is TRBV6-2 or TRBV6-3 and J usage is TRBJ2-5; D is unclear. Germline CDR1 MNHEY, CDR2 SVGEGT. Trimming took off 1 base at V and 2 bases at J, with 8 bases between the two ends. The CDR3 consists of 14 residues. CDR3: CASSYYRVQETQYY. DNA of the CDR3: TGTGCCAGCAGTTACTATCGGGTTCAAGAGACCCAGTACTAC.

The chain has TRBV29-1 and TRBJ2-1; either TRBD1 or TRBD2 may supply D (5 bases each). The CDR3 is made up of 14 amino acids. Germline lookup yields CDR1 SQVTM and CDR2 ANQGSEA. Trimming shortened V by 2 bases and J by 7 bases, and 15 bases separated the two germline ends. The CDR3 sequence: CSVEFWSGTNEQFF. The CDR3 coding sequence is TGCAGCGTTGAATTTTGGTCAGGGACGAATGAGCAGTTCTTC.

V gene TRBV15 combines with J gene TRBJ2-7; D is ambiguous. CDR3 length: 16 residues. Germline CDR1 reads LNHNV; CDR2 reads YYDKDF (reference sequence). Between the trimmed V and J ends, which lost 0 bases and 4 bases, there was a span of 16 bases. CDR3 coding DNA: TGTGCCACCAGCAGAGATCTTGGCATCTTGGTTTACGAGCAGTACTTC. It encodes CATSRDLGILVYEQYF.

To note about this clonotype: Without the conserved terminal phenylalanine or tryptophan, this CDR3 likely stems from a read error. No DNA is shown, since the ends of the CDR3 on it are uncertain; the CDR3 is the one TCRdb lists. The chain carries TRBV29-1 and TRBJ1-3; whether TRBD1, the table's D call, matches the DNA was not checked. Per the germline V gene, CDR1 is SQVTM and CDR2 is ANQGSEA. The CDR3 contains 8 residues when both ends are counted. The CDR3 is CSVGSRGI.